This T cell receptor beta chain originates from a study of T cells in Graves' hyperthyroidism and ophthalmopathy. Study results and caveats: Ophthalmopathy could be told apart from stable hyperthyroidism with a 13 V-J model. Most clonotypes that expanded in the thyroid above 0.001 also showed up in blood. Model output signaled ophthalmopathy a median approximately 6 months ahead of onset.

Germline-derived CDR1 and CDR2 are SQVTM and ANQGSEA. V was trimmed by 3 bases and J by 5 bases, leaving 6 bases between them. There are 11 residues in the CDR3. TCR beta CDR3 region amplification was performed from RNA transcripts. During a first-round RT-PCR of the TCR CDR3, the HTBI primer set was used. MiXCR was run by TCRdb on the multiplex PCR reads, yielding one entry per CDR3 protein. Of about 330,000 distinct CDR3 sequences listed, about 13% were seen once; the top ten hold roughly 35%. Ophthalmopathy patients showed a Clinical Activity Score of at least 3, NOSPECS grade of at least 4 and duration under 3 months. At least ten counts were recorded for this clonotype. Its antigen is unknown.

This TCR derives from a woman between 35 and 50 years old with Graves' ophthalmopathy. The genes are TRBV29-1 and TRBJ2-3; D gene ambiguous. Specimen: blood. CDR3 nucleotides: TGCAGCGTTGAGATGGGAGATACGCAGTATTTT. It is translated as CSVEMGDTQYF.